This T cell receptor beta chain was sequenced for a study of cytomegalovirus exposure and HLA in healthy donors. General study findings and limits: Researchers catalogued 150 or so TCR beta chains as cytomegalovirus-associated.

PCR was performed using 60 Vbeta and 13 Jbeta primers. Sequencing was performed with immunoSEQ multiplex PCR; in TCRdb, only in-frame clones are kept and a portion is missing. The profile shows approximately 160,000 clones, about 80% of them singletons. Notes on this clone: Its antigen is currently unknown.

Trimming cost V 7 bases and J 4 bases, with 6 bases left between them. This CDR3 is built from 11 residues. Looked up from germline, CDR1 is SNHLY and CDR2 is FYNNEI. The chain couples TRBV2 to TRBJ2-3; no clear D gene. The TCR sequence derives from a man younger than 30 in good health and CMV-seronegative. Input material: PBMCs. The DNA for the CDR3 is TGTGCCAGCATCTTAGCAGATACGCAGTATTTT. Residues: CASILADTQYF. Combining the CDR3 with reference TRBV2 and TRBJ2-3 gives the whole variable domain EPEVTQTPSHQVTQMGQEVILRCVPISNHLYFYWYRQILGQKVEFLVSFYNNEISEKSEIFDDQFSVERPDGSNFTLKIRSTKLEDSAMYFCASILADTQYFGPGTRLTVL.